The rows below give T cell receptor beta chains drawn from one sample of a study of blood T cell repertoires in COVID-19. This table comes from immunoSEQ multiplex PCR, and its TCRdb copy is limited to in-frame clones, with some not included. The table shows hundreds of thousands of clones, with roughly 90% occurring only once. Sequenced: peripheral blood. The receptors shown here come from a woman between 65 and 79 years old with COVID-19, enrolled during active disease. Each CDR3 is given with its conserved first and last residue. Each record gives: D gene, V gene, clone size, J gene, CDR3 protein, CDR3 DNA. D genes are given only for firm matches. Size tells how often a clone was seen (once, few, many) or the class of an expanded clone, and some rows leave it out.

>TRBD2|TRBV30|.|TRBJ2-7
CAWSVPSRGTYEQYF
TGTGCCTGGAGTGTACCCTCGCGGGGGACCTACGAGCAGTACTTC
>TRBD1|TRBV24-1|.|TRBJ1-1
CATSDPRTGNTEAFF
TGTGCCACCAGTGACCCCCGGACAGGGAACACTGAAGCTTTCTTT
>.|TRBV2|.|TRBJ1-1
CASREGHQGTEAFF
TGTGCCAGCAGAGAGGGACACCAGGGCACTGAAGCTTTCTTT
>TRBD1|TRBV28|.|TRBJ1-5
CASSFEAGGKSHQPQHF
TGTGCCAGCAGTTTTGAGGCAGGGGGCAAGTCACATCAGCCCCAGCATTTT
>TRBD1|TRBV5-1|.|TRBJ2-7
CASSRTGDREQYF
TGCGCCAGCAGCCGAACAGGGGATCGGGAGCAGTACTTC
>TRBD1|TRBV5-4|.|TRBJ1-1
CASSFGRTGEAFF
TGTGCCAGCAGCTTTGGGAGGACAGGCGAAGCTTTCTTT
>.|TRBV5-6|few|TRBJ1-5
CASSLGAASQPQHF
TGTGCCAGCAGCTTGGGGGCAGCCAGTCAGCCCCAGCATTTT
>.|TRBV5-1|.|TRBJ2-2
CASSLAWGGANTGELFF
TGCGCCAGCAGCTTGGCCTGGGGCGGGGCGAACACCGGGGAGCTGTTTTTT
>.|TRBV27|.|TRBJ2-5
CASRRVGGKLQETQYF
TGTGCCAGCAGGCGGGTAGGCGGGAAACTACAGGAAACCCAGTACTTC
>TRBD1|TRBV5-6|.|TRBJ1-1
CASSPTGLTEAFF
TGTGCCAGCAGCCCGACAGGGCTCACTGAAGCTTTCTTT
>.|TRBV7-2|once|TRBJ1-1
CASSPTGGGGTEAFF
TGTGCCAGCAGCCCCACCGGGGGAGGGGGCACTGAAGCTTTCTTT
>.|TRBV2|.|TRBJ1-2
CASKETPEGYTF
TGTGCCAGCAAGGAGACGCCAGAAGGCTACACCTTC
>.|TRBV18|.|TRBJ2-1
CASSLSTGSGNEQFF
TGTGCCAGCTCACTCTCCACAGGGTCGGGGAATGAGCAGTTCTTC
>TRBD2|TRBV6-6|few|TRBJ2-1
CASSRSGGAVVNEQFF
TGTGCCAGCAGTCGAAGCGGGGGGGCCGTAGTAAATGAGCAGTTCTTC
>TRBD1|TRBV19|.|TRBJ1-1
CAIPQGAMAEAFF
TGTGCCATACCTCAGGGGGCCATGGCTGAAGCTTTCTTT
>.|TRBV10-3|.|TRBJ1-4
CAISEAGIGEKLFF
TGTGCCATCAGTGAGGCGGGGATAGGGGAAAAACTGTTTTTT
>TRBD1|TRBV15|.|TRBJ1-2
CATSRRQGTDPYGYTF
TGTGCCACCAGCAGACGACAGGGTACGGACCCCTATGGCTACACCTTC
>.|TRBV7-2|few|TRBJ1-1
CASSLLGGGMTEAFF
TGTGCCAGCAGCTTATTGGGGGGTGGAATGACTGAAGCTTTCTTT
>.|TRBV5-1|.|TRBJ2-1
CASSLAGNEQFF
TGCGCCAGCAGCTTGGCGGGGAACGAGCAGTTCTTC
>TRBD2|TRBV7-2|few|TRBJ2-3
CASSLDGGAATQYF
TGTGCCAGCAGCTTAGACGGGGGGGCCGCGACGCAGTATTTT
>TRBD1|TRBV23-1|.|TRBJ2-7
CASSQSGQGGSYEQYF
TGCGCCAGCAGTCAATCGGGACAGGGTGGCTCCTACGAGCAGTACTTC
>.|TRBV15|.|TRBJ2-3
CATSGTGSRTDTQYF
TGTGCCACCAGCGGCACAGGGTCCCGCACAGATACGCAGTATTTT
>.|TRBV28|.|TRBJ1-3
CASSLTGSSGNTIYF
TGTGCCAGCAGTTTAACGGGAAGCTCTGGAAACACCATATATTTT
>.|TRBV9|few|TRBJ1-4
CASSVCQGRIKLFF
TGTGCCAGCAGCGTATGCCAGGGTAGAATAAAACTGTTTTTT
>TRBD1|TRBV7-9|.|TRBJ2-1
CASSPQGAIGEQFF
TGTGCCAGCAGTCCCCAGGGGGCTATCGGTGAGCAGTTCTTC
>TRBD2|TRBV3-1/TRBV3-2|.|TRBJ2-2
CASSQDYGLAGVGELFF
TGTGCCAGCAGCCAAGATTATGGACTAGCGGGGGTCGGGGAGCTGTTTTTT
>.|TRBV29-1|.|TRBJ2-3
CSVDLIRDTQYF
TGCAGCGTTGACCTCATCCGGGATACGCAGTATTTT
>.|TRBV7-2|.|TRBJ2-5
CASSLRRQETQYF
TGTGCCAGCAGCTTAAGGAGACAAGAGACCCAGTACTTC
>.|TRBV3-1/TRBV3-2|.|TRBJ1-5
CASSQRGGQPQHF
TGTGCCAGCAGCCAGAGAGGGGGACAGCCCCAGCATTTT
>TRBD1|TRBV19|.|TRBJ1-5
CASKVEGQGRNQPQHF
TGTGCCAGTAAGGTTGAAGGACAGGGGCGCAATCAGCCCCAGCATTTT
>.|TRBV7-6|.|TRBJ1-6
CASSRRGGRDSPLHF
TGTGCCAGCAGCCGAAGAGGGGGGAGGGATTCACCCCTCCACTTT
>.|TRBV18|.|TRBJ1-5
CASSPDNNQPQHF
TGTGCCAGCTCACCCGACAACAATCAGCCCCAGCATTTT
>.|TRBV4-1|once|TRBJ1-6
CASSPSYNSPLHF
TGCGCCAGCAGCCCGAGCTATAATTCACCCCTCCACTTT
>TRBD2|TRBV5-1|.|TRBJ2-3
CASSLPSGAGVADTQYF
TGCGCCAGCAGCCTCCCAAGTGGCGCGGGGGTGGCAGATACGCAGTATTTT
>.|TRBV2|.|TRBJ1-5
CASSVGGRSNQPQHF
TGTGCCAGCAGCGTGGGGGGGCGGAGCAATCAGCCCCAGCATTTT
>.|TRBV3-1/TRBV3-2|.|TRBJ2-7
CASSQTDRRYEQYF
TGTGCCAGCAGCCAAACTGACAGGCGCTACGAGCAGTACTTC
>TRBD1|TRBV7-8|.|TRBJ2-1
CASSLDRTVQFF
TGTGCCAGCAGCTTGGACAGGACGGTGCAGTTCTTC
>TRBD2|TRBV27|.|TRBJ2-6
CASSEPAGRSSGANVLTF
TGTGCCAGCAGTGAACCGGCCGGGAGGAGCTCTGGGGCCAACGTCCTGACTTTC
>.|TRBV29-1|.|TRBJ2-7
CSVVLASSYEQYF
TGCAGCGTTGTGCTGGCCAGCTCCTACGAGCAGTACTTC
>.|TRBV12-5|.|TRBJ1-1
CASGLVLAGPLNTEAFF
TGTGCTAGTGGTTTGGTCTTGGCAGGGCCCTTGAACACTGAAGCTTTCTTT
>TRBD1|TRBV5-8|.|TRBJ1-2
CASSPDRLDGYTF
TGTGCCAGCAGCCCGGACAGGCTGGATGGCTACACCTTC
>TRBD1|TRBV18|once|TRBJ1-1
CASSPGQGFTEAFF
TGTGCCAGCTCACCGGGACAGGGGTTCACTGAAGCTTTCTTT
>.|TRBV7-2|.|TRBJ1-1
CASSLVFSGGLGNTEAFF
TGTGCCAGCAGCTTAGTTTTTTCCGGGGGGTTGGGGAACACTGAAGCTTTCTTT
>TRBD1|TRBV28|.|TRBJ1-1
CAIQNRGMVTEAFF
TGTGCCATCCAAAACAGGGGCATGGTCACTGAAGCTTTCTTT
>TRBD1|TRBV27|.|TRBJ1-1
CASSVSTGRTEAFF
TGTGCCAGCAGTGTTTCGACAGGGAGGACTGAAGCTTTCTTT
>.|TRBV24-1|.|TRBJ2-3
CATSYGGLTDTQYF
TGTGCCACCAGTTACGGGGGTTTGACAGATACGCAGTATTTT
>.|TRBV3-1/TRBV3-2|.|TRBJ2-1
CASSGRDRRKSSYNEQFF
TGTGCCAGCAGCGGTCGGGATCGGCGCAAGAGCTCCTACAATGAGCAGTTCTTC
>.|TRBV28|.|TRBJ1-1
CASIPGNRANTEAFF
TGTGCCAGCATCCCTGGGAACAGGGCGAACACTGAAGCTTTCTTT
>.|TRBV3-1/TRBV3-2|.|TRBJ2-3
CASSQLLGGTQYF
TGTGCCAGCAGCCAGCTACTAGGGGGTACGCAGTATTTT
>TRBD2|TRBV19|.|TRBJ2-1
CASSTPGLAGGPSSYNEQFF
TGTGCCAGTAGTACTCCCGGACTAGCGGGGGGGCCGAGCTCCTACAATGAGCAGTTCTTC
>.|TRBV5-8|.|TRBJ1-1
CASSRRTEAFF
TGTGCCAGCAGCCGGAGGACTGAAGCTTTCTTT
>TRBD2|TRBV2|.|TRBJ2-7
CASSEPAGVGEQYF
TGTGCCAGCAGTGAACCGGCGGGGGTAGGGGAGCAGTACTTC
>.|TRBV10-3|.|TRBJ1-2
CAISGGIGDGYTF
TGTGCCATCAGTGGCGGGATTGGGGATGGCTACACCTTC